What follows is one T cell receptor beta chain and its context. The germline CDR1 and CDR2 sequences are SGDLS and YYNGEE. V lost 3 bases and J 0 bases, leaving 13 bases between the germline ends. The CDR3 has 15 amino acids. This sample is part of a study of T cell changes during pregnancy in multiple sclerosis. Clones were sequenced by immunoSEQ multiplex PCR, and TCRdb holds only the in-frame ones, with some missing. Among 25,000 to 35,000 clones, 70% to 90% were seen once, and the ten largest hold 6% to 8%. Sample: CD8+ T cells from peripheral blood mononuclear cells, taken in the second trimester of pregnancy. This receptor was obtained from a female donor with multiple sclerosis, enrolled in a pregnancy study. The chain joins TRBV9 to TRBJ2-7, with D maybe TRBD1 (6 bases). CDR3 nucleotides: TGTGCCAGCAGCGAGGCGACAGGTAGCTCCTACGAGCAGTACTTC. It yields the protein CASSEATGSSYEQYF.